The 17 T cell receptor beta chains below were found in one sample sequenced in a study of T cells in Graves' hyperthyroidism and ophthalmopathy. The TCR beta CDR3 regions underwent amplification using RNA transcripts as the source. TCR CDR3 underwent first-round RT-PCR with the HTBI primer set. TCRdb called the multiplex PCR reads again in MiXCR, with one record for every CDR3 protein. The table records approximately 490,000 distinct CDR3 sequences, approximately 23% of them present only once. The sequencing sample was made of blood. The receptors derive from a woman between 65 and 79 years old with Graves' ophthalmopathy.

This clonotype was picked up a small number of times. V is TRBV9 and J is TRBJ1-6, with TRBD1 as a possible D gene (5 bases). CDR3 length equals 13 residues. CDR1 is SGDLS, CDR2 YYNGEE, per germline. The germline V and J ends were trimmed by 3 bases and 5 bases, with 6 bases remaining between them. Here the CDR3 DNA reads TGTGCCAGCAGCGGGGGGAATAATTCACCCCTCCACTTT. It yields the protein CASSGGNNSPLHF.

V is TRBV19 and J is TRBJ2-1; perhaps D is TRBD1 or TRBD2 (5 bases each). There are 15 residues in the CDR3. V was clipped by 3 bases and J by 10 bases, with 19 bases between them. Germline CDR1 is LNHDA and CDR2 is SQIVND (reference sequence). As DNA, the CDR3 is TGTGCCAGTAGTATGATCGGGGACCGTCCCGGAGAGCAGTTCTTC. Its protein is CASSMIGDRPGEQFF.

This clonotype was counted ten times or more. The V call is TRBV12-3 or TRBV12-4, the J call TRBJ2-1; possibly TRBD2 for D (6 bases). Trimming left V 4 bases short and J 6 bases short, with 16 bases between. The CDR3 length is 15 residues. The CDR3 nucleotides read TGTGCCAGCAGTTCGGGACTGGAAGGGTCCAATGAGCAGTTCTTC. Translating it yields CASSSGLEGSNEQFF.

This clonotype was found many times. The chain uses TRBV2 and TRBJ1-4; D uncertain. The CDR3 has 13 amino acids. Trimming shortened V by 7 bases and J by 7 bases, and 13 bases separated the two germline ends. CDR1 is SNHLY and CDR2 is FYNNEI in the germline V gene. CDR3 in DNA: TGTGCCAGCATCGACACGGCCGGTGAAAAACTGTTTTTT. Protein sequence: CASIDTAGEKLFF.

This clonotype was seen only a few times. V gene TRBV30 combines with J gene TRBJ1-2; D is ambiguous. The CDR3 runs to 13 residues. V was clipped by 0 bases and J by 2 bases, with 7 bases between them. CDR1 and CDR2 from the germline V gene are GTSNPN and SVGIG (reference sequence). CDR3 sequence reads: CAWSVSLNYGYTF. The DNA of the CDR3 is TGTGCCTGGAGTGTATCCCTAAACTATGGCTACACCTTC. Drawing the rest from reference TRBV30 and TRBJ1-2, the complete variable domain is SQTIHQWPATLVQPVGSPLSLECTVEGTSNPNLYWYRQAAGRGLQLLFYSVGIGQISSEVPQNLSASRPQDRQFILSSKKLLLSDSGFYLCAWSVSLNYGYTFGSGTRLTVV.

The genes are TRBV24-1 and TRBJ1-2; D may be TRBD1 (5 bases). Germline V lookup: CDR1 KGHDR, CDR2 SFDVKD. Trimming pared 5 bases from V and 4 bases from J, leaving 16 bases between. The CDR3 is 15 amino acids. This chain's CDR3 is CATSVGGGASYGYTF. As DNA, the CDR3 is TGTGCCACCAGTGTCGGTGGAGGGGCGAGCTATGGCTACACCTTC.

The gene calls are TRBV20-1 and TRBJ2-1; 11 nucleotides line up with TRBD2. CDR3 length: 16 residues. Trimming took 0 bases from V and 8 from J; bases not matched to a gene: 9. CDR1 is DFQATT, CDR2 SNEGSKA, per germline (reference sequence). CDR3: CSARDGVIAGGDEQFF. In DNA, the CDR3 is TGCAGTGCTAGAGATGGGGTGATAGCGGGAGGGGATGAGCAGTTCTTC.

The chain employs TRBV27 and TRBJ2-6, with D unclear. The CDR3 is 18 residues long. Germline loops: CDR1 MNHEY, CDR2 SMNVEV (reference sequence). V dropped 3 bases and J dropped 0 bases, with 15 bases sitting between them. The CDR3 DNA is TGTGCCAGCAGTTTTTCCGTTGACACCTACTCTGGGGCCAACGTCCTGACTTTC. This codes for CASSFSVDTYSGANVLTF.

A few counts support this clonotype. The genes are TRBV11-2 and TRBJ2-7; a possible D gene is TRBD2 (5 bases). The CDR3 length is 14 residues. V was shortened by 5 bases and J by 0 bases, with 11 bases between the two germline ends. Germline V CDR1 and CDR2: SGHAT, FQNNGV. CDR3 in amino acids: CASSPRTVSYEQYF. The CDR3 DNA reads as TGTGCCAGCAGCCCCCGGACTGTCTCCTACGAGCAGTACTTC.

Many counts were recorded for this clonotype. The rearrangement links TRBV7-2 to TRBJ2-5; D possibly corresponds to TRBD2 (6 bases). In germline, CDR1 is SGHTA, CDR2 FQGNSA. This CDR3 spans 15 amino acids. The germline V and J ends were trimmed by 5 bases and 4 bases, with 17 bases remaining between them. CDR3 in DNA: TGTGCCAGCAGCCCTGGGACTCTGAGGTTAGAGACCCAGTACTTC. Translation: CASSPGTLRLETQYF.

This clonotype has at least ten counts. This rearrangement joins TRBV12-3 or TRBV12-4 to TRBJ1-1; tentatively, D is TRBD1 (5 bases). CDR3 length: 16 residues. V lost 2 bases to trimming and J lost 1 base, with 14 bases between them. The CDR3 protein is CASSLRWRGPNTEAFF. The CDR3 DNA reads as TGTGCCAGCAGTTTACGCTGGAGGGGCCCGAACACTGAAGCTTTCTTT.

The chain is built from TRBV12-3 or TRBV12-4 and TRBJ1-3, with TRBD1 matching 7 bases. This CDR3 has 16 residues. The junction had 7 bases not matched to a gene; V was cut back by 5 bases and J by 0 bases. CDR3 in amino acids: CASSKRQGPSGNTIYF. CDR3 in DNA: TGTGCCAGCAGTAAACGACAGGGCCCCTCTGGAAACACCATATATTTT.

CDR3 loop: CASREANEKLFF. The DNA for the CDR3 is TGTGCCAGCAGGGAGGCTAATGAAAAACTGTTTTTT. V and J are TRBV2 and TRBJ1-4; the D is unclear. Per germline, CDR1 SNHLY and CDR2 FYNNEI. V dropped 6 bases and J dropped 3 bases, with 5 bases sitting between them. This CDR3 comprises 12 residues.

On this clonotype itself: A much larger clone differs from this one at a single base, so this may be a read error. The CDR3 end shows no conserved phenylalanine or tryptophan, and so a read error is likely. The CDR3 sequence is CASSYSINLAGANTGELFL. Written as DNA, the CDR3 is TGTGCCAGCAGTTACTCGATTAATCTAGCGGGAGCTAACACCGGGGAGCTGTTTCTT. The rearrangement uses TRBV6-2 or TRBV6-3 and TRBJ2-2; TRBD2 aligns across 10 bases. The CDR3 loop spans 19 amino acids. J lost 2 bases, V lost 0 bases, and 9 bases had no gene match. From germline, CDR1 is MNHEY and CDR2 SVGEGT.

This clonotype occurred a few times. The CDR3 bases are TGTGCCGGTAGTATGAACACTGAAGCTTTCTTT. This translates into CAGSMNTEAFF. The chain combines TRBV30 with TRBJ1-1; D unclear. Germline V gives CDR1 GTSNPN, CDR2 SVGIG (reference sequence). Trimming left V 8 bases short and J 0 bases short, with 7 bases between. The CDR3 totals 11 residues.

This clonotype was seen many times. The chain combines TRBV29-1 with TRBJ2-1, with TRBD1 identical over 12 bases. Germline loops: CDR1 SQVTM, CDR2 ANQGSEA. Losses at the gene ends were 6 bases for V and 8 bases for J; bases not matched to a gene: 5. The length of the CDR3 is 13 residues. The CDR3 here is CSVLGTGGHEQFF. CDR3 coding DNA: TGCAGCGTCCTCGGGACAGGGGGCCATGAGCAGTTCTTC.

This clonotype was counted ten times or more. The chain carries TRBV15 and TRBJ1-1, with a tentative D call TRBD1 (5 bases). The CDR3 extends over 15 amino acids. The germline gives CDR1 LNHNV, CDR2 YYDKDF (reference sequence). Trimming stripped 0 bases from V and 2 bases from J, with 10 bases between. The CDR3, as DNA: TGTGCCACCAGCAGAGATGGGGCGGTTAACACTGAAGCTTTCTTT. This translates into CATSRDGAVNTEAFF.